Listed below are T cell receptor beta chains from one sample, sequenced in a study of T cell responses to AZD1222 COVID-19 vaccine. Data came from immunoSEQ multiplex PCR; TCRdb stores just in-frame clones and leaves some out. The sample has tens of thousands of clones; about 94% are singletons. The sample in question was peripheral blood, obtained 28 days after the second AZD1222 dose. These receptors were taken from an adult who received the AZD1222 COVID-19 vaccine. Both conserved end residues are part of each CDR3. D genes are given only for firm matches. Expanded clones are given a class, and other clones once, few, many or no size at all.

j_call	clone_size	v_call	d_call	cdr3_aa	cdr3_nt
TRBJ1-1	once	TRBV19	TRBD1	CASSPRRGQENTEAFF	TGTGCCAGTAGTCCCCGCAGAGGACAGGAGAACACTGAAGCTTTCTTT
TRBJ2-3	.	TRBV6-5	.	CASTVPGANTQYF	TGTGCCAGCACCGTCCCCGGGGCTAATACGCAGTATTTT
TRBJ1-3	once	TRBV5-1	.	CASSLDGSSGNTIYF	TGCGCCAGCAGCTTGGACGGATCCTCTGGAAACACCATATATTTT
TRBJ2-3	.	TRBV4-1	.	CASSQGRATGDTQYF	TGCGCCAGCAGCCAAGGGCGGGCTACGGGGGATACGCAGTATTTT
TRBJ2-3	.	TRBV28	TRBD2	CASSLTSGEEDTQYF	TGTGCCAGCAGCCTGACTAGCGGGGAGGAAGATACGCAGTATTTT
TRBJ1-6	.	TRBV19	TRBD1	CASAAPDRGYSPLHF	TGTGCCAGTGCCGCCCCTGACAGGGGATATTCACCCCTCCACTTT
TRBJ2-2	.	TRBV2	.	CASGPTRSTGELFF	TGTGCCAGCGGGCCGACTAGGAGCACCGGGGAGCTGTTTTTT
TRBJ1-1	.	TRBV4-3	.	CASSQVGAGTEAFF	TGCGCCAGCAGCCAAGTGGGGGCTGGGACTGAAGCTTTCTTT
TRBJ2-1	.	TRBV5-1	TRBD2	CASRPPGLAGNEQFF	TGCGCCAGCAGGCCTCCGGGACTAGCTGGCAATGAGCAGTTCTTC
TRBJ2-1	.	TRBV6-1	TRBD1	CASSALDRGGSYNEQFF	TGTGCCAGCAGTGCGCTGGACAGGGGTGGTTCCTACAATGAGCAGTTCTTC
TRBJ1-2	once	TRBV27	.	CASSPAENYGYTF	TGTGCCAGCAGCCCGGCGGAGAACTATGGCTACACCTTC
TRBJ1-3	.	TRBV19	.	CASRSGNTIYF	TGTGCCAGTAGGTCCGGAAACACCATATATTTT
TRBJ1-2	.	TRBV21-1	.	CASSKALGGPGYTF	TGTGCCAGCAGCAAAGCGTTGGGGGGGCCTGGCTACACCTTC
TRBJ1-2	.	TRBV12-5	TRBD1	CASGLENRGGYTF	TGTGCTAGTGGTTTGGAGAACAGGGGTGGCTACACCTTC
TRBJ1-6	.	TRBV27	TRBD1	CASWDRGSSYNSPLHF	TGTGCCAGCTGGGACAGGGGAAGCTCCTATAATTCACCCCTCCACTTT
TRBJ2-7	.	TRBV3-1/TRBV3-2	TRBD1	CASSQVSHRGNEQYF	TGTGCCAGCAGCCAAGTTTCCCACAGGGGCAACGAGCAGTACTTC
TRBJ1-1	.	TRBV15	.	CATSSLRNTEAFF	TGTGCCACCAGCAGTCTTAGGAACACTGAAGCTTTCTTT
TRBJ2-7	.	TRBV13	TRBD2	CASSPILGGSDEQYF	TGTGCCAGCAGCCCAATCTTGGGGGGGAGCGACGAGCAGTACTTC
TRBJ1-2	.	TRBV2	.	CASGVGDYGYTF	TGTGCCAGCGGCGTGGGTGACTATGGCTACACCTTC
TRBJ2-7	.	TRBV18	TRBD1	CASSNHAGGSYEQYF	TGTGCCAGCTCAAACCACGCAGGGGGCTCCTACGAGCAGTACTTC
TRBJ1-4	.	TRBV27	TRBD1	CASSPQQGGAEKLFF	TGTGCCAGCAGTCCGCAACAGGGGGGTGCTGAAAAACTGTTTTTT
TRBJ1-6	.	TRBV28	.	CASSLVGASPLHF	TGTGCCAGCAGTTTAGTTGGGGCATCACCCCTCCACTTT
TRBJ2-1	.	TRBV24-1	TRBD1	CATSSKGDRTYNEQFF	TGTGCCACCAGCTCCAAGGGGGACAGAACGTACAATGAGCAGTTCTTC
TRBJ1-2	.	TRBV25-1	.	CASSPAGLASGYTF	TGTGCCAGCAGTCCGGCCGGTTTGGCTAGTGGCTACACCTTC
TRBJ1-5	once	TRBV10-2	TRBD1	CASNPGQRNQPQHF	TGCGCCAGCAACCCGGGACAGCGCAATCAGCCCCAGCATTTT
TRBJ1-5	.	TRBV5-1	.	CASSFESNQPQHF	TGCGCCAGCAGCTTTGAAAGCAATCAGCCCCAGCATTTT
TRBJ2-5	.	TRBV3-1/TRBV3-2	TRBD2	CASSPRGASGGVRAKRTQYF	TGTGCCAGCAGCCCACGGGGGGCTAGCGGGGGGGTCAGGGCCAAAAGGACCCAGTACTTC
TRBJ2-7	.	TRBV15	TRBD1	CATSRGGTDPAYEQYF	TGTGCCACCAGCAGAGGAGGGACAGACCCTGCCTACGAGCAGTACTTC
TRBJ1-4	once	TRBV6-5	.	CASSPDGVNEKLFF	TGTGCCAGCAGCCCCGATGGTGTTAATGAAAAACTGTTTTTT
TRBJ2-1	.	TRBV9	TRBD2	CASSVGTSGVRTNEQFF	TGTGCCAGCAGCGTCGGGACTAGCGGGGTGAGGACGAATGAGCAGTTCTTC
TRBJ1-4	.	TRBV5-6	TRBD1	CASTTGAGEKLFF	TGTGCCAGCACGACAGGGGCTGGGGAAAAACTGTTTTTT
TRBJ2-5	.	TRBV7-2	.	CASSLQETQYF	TGTGCCAGCAGCTTACAAGAGACCCAGTACTTC
TRBJ2-5	once	TRBV5-6	.	CASSRGNVETQYF	TGTGCCAGCAGCCGAGGGAATGTGGAGACCCAGTACTTC
TRBJ1-2	.	TRBV2	TRBD1	CASSERQGDGGYTF	TGTGCCAGCAGTGAGAGACAGGGGGATGGTGGCTACACCTTC
TRBJ1-2	.	TRBV5-1	TRBD1	CASSPGQGGSGYTF	TGCGCCAGCAGCCCGGGACAGGGAGGTTCCGGCTACACCTTC